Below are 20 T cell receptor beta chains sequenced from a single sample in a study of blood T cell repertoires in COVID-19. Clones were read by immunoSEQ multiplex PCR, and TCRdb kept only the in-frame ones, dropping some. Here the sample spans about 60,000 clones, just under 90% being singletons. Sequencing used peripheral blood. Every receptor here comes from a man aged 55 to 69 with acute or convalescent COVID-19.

CDR3 amino acids: CASSRDRGRGITEAFF. In DNA form, the CDR3 reads TGCGCCAGCAGCCGGGACAGGGGGCGCGGTATAACTGAAGCTTTCTTT. This chain links TRBV4-1 with TRBJ1-1; 12 positions match TRBD1. Germline CDR1 reads MGHRA; CDR2 reads YSYEKL. This CDR3 has 16 residues. The junction had 8 bases not matched to a gene; V was cut back by 4 bases and J by 5 bases.

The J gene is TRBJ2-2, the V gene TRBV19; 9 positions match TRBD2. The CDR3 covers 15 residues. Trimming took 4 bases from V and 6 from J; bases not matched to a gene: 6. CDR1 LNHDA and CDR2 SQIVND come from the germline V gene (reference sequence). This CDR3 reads CASSKGGRDAGELFF. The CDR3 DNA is TGTGCCAGTAGTAAGGGCGGGAGGGACGCCGGGGAGCTGTTTTTT.

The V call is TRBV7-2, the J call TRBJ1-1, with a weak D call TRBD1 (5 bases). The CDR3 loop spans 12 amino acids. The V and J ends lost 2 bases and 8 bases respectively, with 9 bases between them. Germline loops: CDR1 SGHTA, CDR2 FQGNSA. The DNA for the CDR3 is TGTGCCAGCAGCTTACCGGGGGTAGAAGCTTTCTTT. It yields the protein CASSLPGVEAFF.

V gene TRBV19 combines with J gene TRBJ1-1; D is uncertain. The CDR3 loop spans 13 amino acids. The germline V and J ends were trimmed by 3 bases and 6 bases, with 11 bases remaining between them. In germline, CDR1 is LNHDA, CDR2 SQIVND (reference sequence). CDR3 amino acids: CASSIDPRSEAFF. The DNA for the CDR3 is TGTGCCAGTAGTATCGACCCCAGGTCTGAAGCTTTCTTT.

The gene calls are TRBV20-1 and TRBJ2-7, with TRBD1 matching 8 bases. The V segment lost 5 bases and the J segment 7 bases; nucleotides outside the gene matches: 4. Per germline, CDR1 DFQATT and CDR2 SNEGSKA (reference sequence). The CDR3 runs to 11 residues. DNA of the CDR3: TGCAGTGCTTCGACAGGGGAGGAGCAGTACTTC. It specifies CSASTGEEQYF.

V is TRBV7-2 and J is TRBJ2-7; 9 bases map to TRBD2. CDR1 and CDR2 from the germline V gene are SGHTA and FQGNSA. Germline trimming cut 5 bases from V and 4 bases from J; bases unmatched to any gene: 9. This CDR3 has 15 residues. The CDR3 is CASSPGGSGSYEQYF. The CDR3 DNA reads TGTGCCAGCAGCCCCGGGGGTAGCGGGAGTTACGAGCAGTACTTC.

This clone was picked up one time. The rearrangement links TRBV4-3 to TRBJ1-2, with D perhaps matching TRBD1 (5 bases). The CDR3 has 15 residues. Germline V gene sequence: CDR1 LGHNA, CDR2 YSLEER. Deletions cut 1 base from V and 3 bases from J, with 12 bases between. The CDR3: CASSQGGGAHYGYTF. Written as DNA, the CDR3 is TGCGCCAGCAGCCAAGGGGGAGGGGCTCACTATGGCTACACCTTC.

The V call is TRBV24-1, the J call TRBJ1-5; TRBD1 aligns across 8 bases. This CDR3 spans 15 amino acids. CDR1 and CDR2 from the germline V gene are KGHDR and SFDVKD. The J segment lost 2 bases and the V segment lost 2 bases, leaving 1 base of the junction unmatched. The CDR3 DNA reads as TGTGCCACCAGTGATTCAGGGGGCGGCAATCAGCCCCAGCATTTT. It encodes CATSDSGGGNQPQHF.

The CDR3 region has the DNA TGTGCCAGCAGCCCGACAGGGCAAAGCTCCTACGAGCAGTACTTC. This encodes CASSPTGQSSYEQYF. The chain uses TRBV7-2 and TRBJ2-7; 7 nucleotides align to TRBD1. The CDR3 loop spans 15 amino acids. V dropped 5 bases and J dropped 0; count of bases not matched to a gene: 7. CDR1 SGHTA and CDR2 FQGNSA come from the germline V gene.

This CDR3 is CASSGANYGYTF. The CDR3 DNA sequence: TGTGCCAGCTCGGGTGCGAACTATGGCTACACCTTC. V and J are TRBV12-3 or TRBV12-4 and TRBJ1-2; D gene ambiguous. CDR3 length equals 12 residues. With 8 bases removed from V and 2 bases from J, the gap between germline ends came to 9 bases.

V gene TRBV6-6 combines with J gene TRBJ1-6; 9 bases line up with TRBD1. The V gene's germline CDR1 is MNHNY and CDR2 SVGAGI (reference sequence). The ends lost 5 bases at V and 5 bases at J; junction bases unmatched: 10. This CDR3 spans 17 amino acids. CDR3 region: CASSRVPGQGNNSPLHF. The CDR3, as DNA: TGTGCCAGCAGTCGCGTCCCGGGACAGGGAAATAATTCACCCCTCCACTTT.

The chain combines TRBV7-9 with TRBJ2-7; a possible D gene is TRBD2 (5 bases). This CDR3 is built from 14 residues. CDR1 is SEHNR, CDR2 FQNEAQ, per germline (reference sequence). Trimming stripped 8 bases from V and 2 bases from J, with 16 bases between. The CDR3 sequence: CASFGQRTTYEQYF. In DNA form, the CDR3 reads TGTGCCAGCTTCGGCCAGCGGACCACCTACGAGCAGTACTTC.

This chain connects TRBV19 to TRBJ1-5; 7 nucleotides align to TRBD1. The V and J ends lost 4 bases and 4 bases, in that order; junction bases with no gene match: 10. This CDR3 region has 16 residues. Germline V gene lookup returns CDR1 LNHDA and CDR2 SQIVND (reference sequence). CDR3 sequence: CASSRVTGAPNQPQHF. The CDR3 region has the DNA TGTGCCAGTAGTAGAGTTACAGGGGCTCCGAATCAGCCCCAGCATTTT.

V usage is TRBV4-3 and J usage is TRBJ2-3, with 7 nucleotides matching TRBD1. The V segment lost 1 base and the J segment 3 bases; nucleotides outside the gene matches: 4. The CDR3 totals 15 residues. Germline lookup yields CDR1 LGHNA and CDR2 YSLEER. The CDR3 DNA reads TGCGCCAGCAGCCAAGCAGGGGGAGTGACAGATACGCAGTATTTT. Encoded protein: CASSQAGGVTDTQYF.

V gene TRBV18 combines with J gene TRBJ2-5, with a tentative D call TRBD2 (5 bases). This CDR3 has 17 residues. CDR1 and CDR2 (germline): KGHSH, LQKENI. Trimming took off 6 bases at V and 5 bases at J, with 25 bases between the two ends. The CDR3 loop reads CASSPLGSGPRQETQYF. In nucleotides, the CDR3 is TGTGCCAGCTCCCCGCTTGGGAGCGGCCCTAGGCAGGAGACCCAGTACTTC.

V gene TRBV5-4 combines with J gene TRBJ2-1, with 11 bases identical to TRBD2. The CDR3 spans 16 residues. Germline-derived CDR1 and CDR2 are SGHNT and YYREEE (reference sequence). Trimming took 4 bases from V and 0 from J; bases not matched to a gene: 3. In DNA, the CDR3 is TGTGCCAGCAGCCCCGGACTAGCGGGCTCCTACAATGAGCAGTTCTTC. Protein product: CASSPGLAGSYNEQFF.

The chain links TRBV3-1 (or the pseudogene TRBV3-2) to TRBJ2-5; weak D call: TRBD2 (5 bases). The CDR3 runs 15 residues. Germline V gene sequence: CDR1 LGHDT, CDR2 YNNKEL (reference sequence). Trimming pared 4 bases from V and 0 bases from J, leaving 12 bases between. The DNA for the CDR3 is TGTGCCAGCAGCCGAAGTGGGAGAGACCAAGAGACCCAGTACTTC. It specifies CASSRSGRDQETQYF.

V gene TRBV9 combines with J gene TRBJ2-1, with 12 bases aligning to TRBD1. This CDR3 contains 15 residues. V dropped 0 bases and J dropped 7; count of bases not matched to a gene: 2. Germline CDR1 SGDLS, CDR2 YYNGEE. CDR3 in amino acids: CASSVEGQGANEQFF. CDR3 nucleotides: TGTGCCAGCAGCGTAGAGGGACAGGGGGCGAATGAGCAGTTCTTC.

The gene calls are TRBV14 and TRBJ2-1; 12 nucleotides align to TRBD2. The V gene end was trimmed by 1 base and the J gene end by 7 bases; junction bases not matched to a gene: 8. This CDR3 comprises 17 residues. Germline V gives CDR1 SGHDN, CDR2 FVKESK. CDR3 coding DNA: TGTGCCAGCAGCCAAGTGAGGGCTAGCGGGAGGGGGAATGAGCAGTTCTTC. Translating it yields CASSQVRASGRGNEQFF.

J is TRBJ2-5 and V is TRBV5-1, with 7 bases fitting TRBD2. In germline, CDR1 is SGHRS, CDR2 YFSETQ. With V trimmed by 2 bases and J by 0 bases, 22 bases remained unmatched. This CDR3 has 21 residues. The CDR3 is CASSLLSGAAGKATYQETQYF. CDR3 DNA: TGCGCCAGCAGCTTACTTAGTGGGGCAGCGGGAAAGGCGACTTACCAAGAGACCCAGTACTTC.